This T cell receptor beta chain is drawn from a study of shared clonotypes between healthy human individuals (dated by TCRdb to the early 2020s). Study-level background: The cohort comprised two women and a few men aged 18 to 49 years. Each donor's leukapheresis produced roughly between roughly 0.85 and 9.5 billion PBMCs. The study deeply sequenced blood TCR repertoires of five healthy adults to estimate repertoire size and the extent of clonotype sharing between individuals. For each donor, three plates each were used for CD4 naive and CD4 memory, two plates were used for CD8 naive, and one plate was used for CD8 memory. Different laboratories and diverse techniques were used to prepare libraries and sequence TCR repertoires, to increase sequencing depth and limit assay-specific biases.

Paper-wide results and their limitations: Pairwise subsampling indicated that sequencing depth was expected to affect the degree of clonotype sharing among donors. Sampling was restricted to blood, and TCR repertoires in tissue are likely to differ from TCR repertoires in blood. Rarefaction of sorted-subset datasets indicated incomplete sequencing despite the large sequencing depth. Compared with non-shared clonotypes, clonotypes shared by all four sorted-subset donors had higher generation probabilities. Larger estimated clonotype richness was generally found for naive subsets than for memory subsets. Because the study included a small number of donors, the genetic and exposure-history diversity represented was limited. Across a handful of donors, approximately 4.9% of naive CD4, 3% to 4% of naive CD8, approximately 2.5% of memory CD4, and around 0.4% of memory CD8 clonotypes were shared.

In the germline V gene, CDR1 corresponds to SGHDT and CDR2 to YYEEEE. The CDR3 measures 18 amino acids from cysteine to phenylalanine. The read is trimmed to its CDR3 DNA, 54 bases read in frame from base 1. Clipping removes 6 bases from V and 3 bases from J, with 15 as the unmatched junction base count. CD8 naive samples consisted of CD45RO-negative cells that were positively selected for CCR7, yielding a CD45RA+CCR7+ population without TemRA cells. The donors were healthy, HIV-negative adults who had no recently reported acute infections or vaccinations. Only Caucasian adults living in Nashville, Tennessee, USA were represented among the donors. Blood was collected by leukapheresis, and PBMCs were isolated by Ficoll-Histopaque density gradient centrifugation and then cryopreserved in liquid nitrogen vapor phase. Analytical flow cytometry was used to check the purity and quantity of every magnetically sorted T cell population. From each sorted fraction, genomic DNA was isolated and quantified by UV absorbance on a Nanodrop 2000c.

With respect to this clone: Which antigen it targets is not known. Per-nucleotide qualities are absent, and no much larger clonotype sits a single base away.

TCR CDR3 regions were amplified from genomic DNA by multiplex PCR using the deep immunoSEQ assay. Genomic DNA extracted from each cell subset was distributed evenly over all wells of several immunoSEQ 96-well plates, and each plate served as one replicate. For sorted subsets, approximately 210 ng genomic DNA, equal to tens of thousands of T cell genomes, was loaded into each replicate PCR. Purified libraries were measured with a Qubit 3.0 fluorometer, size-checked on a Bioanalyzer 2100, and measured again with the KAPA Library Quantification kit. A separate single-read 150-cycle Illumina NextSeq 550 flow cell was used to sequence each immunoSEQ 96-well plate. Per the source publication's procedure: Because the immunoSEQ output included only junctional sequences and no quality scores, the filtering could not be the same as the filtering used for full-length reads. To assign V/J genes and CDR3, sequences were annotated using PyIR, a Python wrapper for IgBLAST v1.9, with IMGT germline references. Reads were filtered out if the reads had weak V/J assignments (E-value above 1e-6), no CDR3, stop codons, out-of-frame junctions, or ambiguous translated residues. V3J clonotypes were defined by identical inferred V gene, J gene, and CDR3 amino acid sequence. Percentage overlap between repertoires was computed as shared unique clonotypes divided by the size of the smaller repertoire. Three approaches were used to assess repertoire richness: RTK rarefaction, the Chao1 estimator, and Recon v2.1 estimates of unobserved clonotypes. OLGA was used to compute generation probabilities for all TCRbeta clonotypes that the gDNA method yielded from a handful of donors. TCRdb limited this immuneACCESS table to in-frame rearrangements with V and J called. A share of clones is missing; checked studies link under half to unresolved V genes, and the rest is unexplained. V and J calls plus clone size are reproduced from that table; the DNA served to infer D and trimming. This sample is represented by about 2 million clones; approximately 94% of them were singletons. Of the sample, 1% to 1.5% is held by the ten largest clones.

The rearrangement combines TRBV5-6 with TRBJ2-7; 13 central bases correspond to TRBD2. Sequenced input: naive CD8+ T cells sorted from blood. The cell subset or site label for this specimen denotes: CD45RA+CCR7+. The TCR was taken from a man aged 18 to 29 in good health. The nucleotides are TGTGCCAGCACCTCTGGACTAGCGGGGGAAGAGTACCTCTACGAGCAGTACTTC. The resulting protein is CASTSGLAGEEYLYEQYF.